This T cell receptor beta chain was sequenced in a study of response to subunit inactivated influenza vaccine. Study-wide findings and caveats: Authors suggested each seasonal flu vaccination may recruit only limited numbers of new T cells.

TCRdb reprocessed the RT-PCR reads with MiXCR, giving one entry per CDR3 protein. The sample carries about half a million distinct CDR3 sequences, about 10% recorded once. This clonotype was seen ten or more times. The antigen is undetermined. The CDR3 is 19 amino acids. The germline V gene has CDR1 SGHAT and CDR2 FQDESV (reference sequence). J was trimmed by 1 base and V by 5 bases; bases with no gene match: 15. V gene TRBV11-1 combines with J gene TRBJ2-1, with 9 bases fitting TRBD1. The receptor was derived from a man aged 50 to 59 who received an inactivated influenza vaccine. Sequenced here: PBMCs from blood, sampled 40 to 50 days after vaccination. CDR3 sequence reads: CASSGPELQGAGSYNEQFF. CDR3 DNA: TGTGCCAGCAGCGGACCGGAACTACAGGGGGCTGGGTCCTACAATGAGCAGTTCTTC.